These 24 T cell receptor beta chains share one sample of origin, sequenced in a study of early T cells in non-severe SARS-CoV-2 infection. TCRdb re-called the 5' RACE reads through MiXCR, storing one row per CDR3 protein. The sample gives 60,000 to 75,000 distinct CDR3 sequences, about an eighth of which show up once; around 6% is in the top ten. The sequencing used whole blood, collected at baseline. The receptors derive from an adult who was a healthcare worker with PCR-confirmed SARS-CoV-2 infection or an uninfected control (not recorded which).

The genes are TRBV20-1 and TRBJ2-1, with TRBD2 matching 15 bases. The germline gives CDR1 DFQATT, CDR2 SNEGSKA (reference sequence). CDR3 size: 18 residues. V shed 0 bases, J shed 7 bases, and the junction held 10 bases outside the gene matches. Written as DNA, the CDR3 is TGCAGTGCTAGAGAACACCAACCGGGACTAGCGGGAGGAAATGAGCAGTTCTTC. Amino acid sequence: CSAREHQPGLAGGNEQFF.

CDR3 DNA sequence: TGCAGCGTTGTGGGCAGTCCTTCTAGCACAGATACGCAGTATTTT. Its protein product is CSVVGSPSSTDTQYF. V and J are TRBV29-1 and TRBJ2-3; D not resolved. V dropped 4 bases and J dropped 0 bases, with 14 bases sitting between them. The CDR3 runs to 15 residues. Germline V gives CDR1 SQVTM, CDR2 ANQGSEA.

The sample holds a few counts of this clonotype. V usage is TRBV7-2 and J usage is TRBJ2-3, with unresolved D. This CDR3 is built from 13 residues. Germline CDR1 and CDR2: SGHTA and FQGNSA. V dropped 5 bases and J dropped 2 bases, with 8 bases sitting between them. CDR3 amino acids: CASSPRFTDTQYF. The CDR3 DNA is TGTGCCAGCAGCCCCCGCTTCACAGATACGCAGTATTTT.

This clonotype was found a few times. The CDR3: CASSFGATYEQYF. CDR3 DNA sequence: TGTGCCAGCAGTTTCGGGGCTACCTACGAGCAGTACTTC. The V and J genes are TRBV12-3 or TRBV12-4 and TRBJ2-7; D is tentatively TRBD1 or TRBD2 (5 bases each). The germline V and J ends were trimmed by 3 bases and 2 bases, with 8 bases remaining between them. CDR3 size: 13 residues.

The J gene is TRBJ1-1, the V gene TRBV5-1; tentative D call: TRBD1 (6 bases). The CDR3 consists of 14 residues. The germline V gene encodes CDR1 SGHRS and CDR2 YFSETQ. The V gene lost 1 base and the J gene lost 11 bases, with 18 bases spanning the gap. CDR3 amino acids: CASSLTGSPPWAFF. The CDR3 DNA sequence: TGCGCCAGCAGCTTGACAGGGAGCCCTCCGTGGGCTTTCTTT.

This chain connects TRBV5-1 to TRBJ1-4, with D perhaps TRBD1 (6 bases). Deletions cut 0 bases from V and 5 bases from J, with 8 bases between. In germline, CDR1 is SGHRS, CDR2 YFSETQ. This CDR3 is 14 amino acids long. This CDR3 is CASSLGTENEKLFF. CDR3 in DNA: TGCGCCAGCAGCTTGGGGACAGAGAATGAAAAACTGTTTTTT.

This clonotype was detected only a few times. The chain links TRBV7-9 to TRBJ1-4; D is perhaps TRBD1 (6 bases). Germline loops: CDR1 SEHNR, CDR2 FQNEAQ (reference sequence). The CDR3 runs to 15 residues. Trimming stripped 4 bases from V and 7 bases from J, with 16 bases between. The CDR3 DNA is TGTGCCAGCAGCTCCACTGGGGGCACCGGTGAAAAACTGTTTTTT. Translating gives CASSSTGGTGEKLFF. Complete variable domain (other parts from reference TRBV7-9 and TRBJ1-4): DTGVSQNPRHKITKRGQNVTFRCDPISEHNRLYWYRQTLGQGPEFLTYFQNEAQLEKSRLLSDRFSAERPKGSFSTLEIQRTEQGDSAMYLCASSSTGGTGEKLFFGSGTQLSVL.

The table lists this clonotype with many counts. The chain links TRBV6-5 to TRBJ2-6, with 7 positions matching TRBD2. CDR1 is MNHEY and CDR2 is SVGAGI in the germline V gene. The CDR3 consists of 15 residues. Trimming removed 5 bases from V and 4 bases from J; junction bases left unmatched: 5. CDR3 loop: CASSRTRLGANVLTF. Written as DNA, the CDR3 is TGTGCCAGCAGTAGGACTAGGCTAGGGGCCAACGTCCTGACTTTC.

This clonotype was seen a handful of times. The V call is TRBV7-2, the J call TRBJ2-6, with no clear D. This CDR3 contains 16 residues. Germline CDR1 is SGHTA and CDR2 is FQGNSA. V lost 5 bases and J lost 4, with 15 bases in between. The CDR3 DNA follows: TGTGCCAGCAGCCCTAAGACCCGTACCGGGGCCAACGTCCTGACTTTC. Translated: CASSPKTRTGANVLTF.

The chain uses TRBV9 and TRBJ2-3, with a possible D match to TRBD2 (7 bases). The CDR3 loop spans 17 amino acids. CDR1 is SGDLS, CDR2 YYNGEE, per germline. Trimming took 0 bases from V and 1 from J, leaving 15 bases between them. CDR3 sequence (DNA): TGTGCCAGCAGCGTAGGCGGTGGCGGGGGCCGCACAGATACGCAGTATTTT. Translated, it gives CASSVGGGGGRTDTQYF.

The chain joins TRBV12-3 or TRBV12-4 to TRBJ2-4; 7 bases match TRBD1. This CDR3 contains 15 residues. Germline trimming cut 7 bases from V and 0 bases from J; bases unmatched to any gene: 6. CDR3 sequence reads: CASTTDRRAKNIQYF. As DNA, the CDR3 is TGTGCCAGCACCACGGACAGGAGAGCCAAAAACATTCAGTACTTC.

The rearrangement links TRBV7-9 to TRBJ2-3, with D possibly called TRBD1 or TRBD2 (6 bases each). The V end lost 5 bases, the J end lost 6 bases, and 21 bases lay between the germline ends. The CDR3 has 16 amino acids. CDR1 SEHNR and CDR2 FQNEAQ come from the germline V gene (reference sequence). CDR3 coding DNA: TGTGCCAGCAGCCCGCCGGGACGGGGGCCGAGGGATACGCAGTATTTT. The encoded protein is CASSPPGRGPRDTQYF.

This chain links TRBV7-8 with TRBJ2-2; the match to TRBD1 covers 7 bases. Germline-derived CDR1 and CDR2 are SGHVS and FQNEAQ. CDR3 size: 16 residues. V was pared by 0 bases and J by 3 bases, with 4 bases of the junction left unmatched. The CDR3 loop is CASSLARGQHTGELFF. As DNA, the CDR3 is TGTGCCAGCAGCTTAGCTAGGGGGCAACACACCGGGGAGCTGTTTTTT. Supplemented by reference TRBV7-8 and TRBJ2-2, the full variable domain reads GAGVSQSPRYKVAKRGQDVALRCDPISGHVSLFWYQQALGQGPEFLTYFQNEAQLDKSGLPSDRFFAERPEGSVSTLKIQRTQQEDSAVYLCASSLARGQHTGELFFGEGSRLTVL.

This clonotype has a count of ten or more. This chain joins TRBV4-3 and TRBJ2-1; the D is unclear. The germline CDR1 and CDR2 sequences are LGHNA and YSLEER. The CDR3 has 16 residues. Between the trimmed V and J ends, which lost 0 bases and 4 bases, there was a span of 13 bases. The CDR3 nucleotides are TGCGCCAGCAGCCAAGATCACTCCGTACTTTACAATGAGCAGTTCTTC. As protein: CASSQDHSVLYNEQFF.

The CDR3: CASSNDLSYEQYF. In nucleotides, the CDR3 is TGCGCCAGCAGTAACGACTTGAGCTACGAGCAGTACTTC. The chain links TRBV5-1 to TRBJ2-7; no clear D gene. The CDR3 extends over 13 amino acids. Per the germline V gene, CDR1 is SGHRS and CDR2 is YFSETQ. Trimming left V 5 bases short and J 3 bases short, with 12 bases between.

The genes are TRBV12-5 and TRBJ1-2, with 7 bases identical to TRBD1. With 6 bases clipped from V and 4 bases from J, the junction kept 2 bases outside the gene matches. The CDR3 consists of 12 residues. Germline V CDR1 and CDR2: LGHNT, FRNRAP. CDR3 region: CASGQGVYGYTF. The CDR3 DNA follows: TGTGCTAGTGGGCAGGGGGTCTATGGCTACACCTTC.

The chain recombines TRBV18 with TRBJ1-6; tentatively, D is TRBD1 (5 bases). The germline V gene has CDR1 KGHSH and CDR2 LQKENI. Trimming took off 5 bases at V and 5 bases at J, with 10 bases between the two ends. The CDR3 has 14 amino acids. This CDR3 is CASSATGDNSPLHF. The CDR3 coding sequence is TGTGCCAGCTCAGCGACGGGGGATAATTCACCCCTCCACTTT. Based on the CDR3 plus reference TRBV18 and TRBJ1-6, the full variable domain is NAGVMQNPRHLVRRRGQEARLRCSPMKGHSHVYWYRQLPEEGLKFMVYLQKENIIDESGMPKERFSAEFPKEGPSILRIQQVVRGDSAAYFCASSATGDNSPLHFGNGTRLTVT.

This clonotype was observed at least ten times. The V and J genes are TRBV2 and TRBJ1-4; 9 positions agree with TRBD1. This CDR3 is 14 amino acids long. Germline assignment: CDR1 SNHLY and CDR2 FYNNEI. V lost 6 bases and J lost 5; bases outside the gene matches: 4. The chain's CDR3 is CASSYGQGNEKLFF. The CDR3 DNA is TGTGCCAGCAGCTACGGACAGGGGAATGAAAAACTGTTTTTT.

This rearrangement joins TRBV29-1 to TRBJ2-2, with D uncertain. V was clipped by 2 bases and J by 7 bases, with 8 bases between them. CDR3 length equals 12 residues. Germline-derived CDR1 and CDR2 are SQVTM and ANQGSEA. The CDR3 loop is CSVERVHGELFF. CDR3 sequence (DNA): TGCAGCGTTGAAAGAGTTCACGGGGAGCTGTTTTTT.

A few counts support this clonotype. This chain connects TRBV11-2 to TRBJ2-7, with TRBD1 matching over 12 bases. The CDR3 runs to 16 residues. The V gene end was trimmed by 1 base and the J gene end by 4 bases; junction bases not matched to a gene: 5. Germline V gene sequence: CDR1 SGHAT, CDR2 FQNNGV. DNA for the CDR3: TGTGCCAGCAGCTTAGCCGGGACAGGGGGCTTGTACGAGCAGTACTTC. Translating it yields CASSLAGTGGLYEQYF.

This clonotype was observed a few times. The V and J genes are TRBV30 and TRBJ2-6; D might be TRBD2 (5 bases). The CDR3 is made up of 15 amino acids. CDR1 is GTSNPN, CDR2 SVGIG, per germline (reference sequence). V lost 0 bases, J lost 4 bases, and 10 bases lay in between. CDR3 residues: CAWSVRGFGANVLTF. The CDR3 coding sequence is TGTGCCTGGAGTGTACGAGGGTTCGGGGCCAACGTCCTGACTTTC.

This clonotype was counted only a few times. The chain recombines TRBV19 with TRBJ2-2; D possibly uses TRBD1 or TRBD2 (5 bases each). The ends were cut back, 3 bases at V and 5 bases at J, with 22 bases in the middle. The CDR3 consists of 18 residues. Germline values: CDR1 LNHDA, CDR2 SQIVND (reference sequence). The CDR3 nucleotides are TGTGCCAGTAGTATCGGTTTTGAGGGGCGAATGGAGACCGGGGAGCTGTTTTTT. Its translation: CASSIGFEGRMETGELFF.

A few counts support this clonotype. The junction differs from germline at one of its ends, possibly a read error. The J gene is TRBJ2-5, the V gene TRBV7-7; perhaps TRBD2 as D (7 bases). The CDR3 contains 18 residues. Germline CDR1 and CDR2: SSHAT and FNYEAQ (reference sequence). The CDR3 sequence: CASSPYSGGPSRQETQYF. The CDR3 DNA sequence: TGTGCTAGCAGCCCCTACTCGGGGGGCCCTAGCCGACAAGAGACCCAGTACTTC.

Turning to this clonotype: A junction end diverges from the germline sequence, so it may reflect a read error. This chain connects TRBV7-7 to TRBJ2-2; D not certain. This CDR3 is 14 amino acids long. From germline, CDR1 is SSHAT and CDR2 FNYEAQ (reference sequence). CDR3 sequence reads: CASSPSYGIGELFF. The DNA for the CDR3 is TGTGCTAGCAGCCCATCTTATGGGATCGGGGAGCTGTTTTTT. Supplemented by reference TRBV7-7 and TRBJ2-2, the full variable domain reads GAGVSQSPRYKVTKRGQDVTLRCDPISSHATLYWYQQALGQGPEFLTYFNYEAQPDKSGLPSDRFSAERPEGSISTLTIQRTEQRDSAMYRCASSPSYGIGELFFGEGSRLTVL.